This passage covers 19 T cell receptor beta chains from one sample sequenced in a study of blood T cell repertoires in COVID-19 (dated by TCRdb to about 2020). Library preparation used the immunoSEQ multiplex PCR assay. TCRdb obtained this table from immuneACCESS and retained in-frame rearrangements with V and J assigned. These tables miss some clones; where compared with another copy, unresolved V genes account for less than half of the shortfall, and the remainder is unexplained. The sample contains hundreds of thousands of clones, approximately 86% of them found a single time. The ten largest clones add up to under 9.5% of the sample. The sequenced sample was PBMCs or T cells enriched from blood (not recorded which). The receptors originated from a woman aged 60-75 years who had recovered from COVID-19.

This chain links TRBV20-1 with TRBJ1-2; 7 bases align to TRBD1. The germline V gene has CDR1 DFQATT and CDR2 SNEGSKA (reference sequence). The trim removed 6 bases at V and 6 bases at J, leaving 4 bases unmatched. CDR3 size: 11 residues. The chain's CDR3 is CSARQGDGYTF. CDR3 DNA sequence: TGCAGTGCGAGGCAGGGGGATGGCTACACCTTC.

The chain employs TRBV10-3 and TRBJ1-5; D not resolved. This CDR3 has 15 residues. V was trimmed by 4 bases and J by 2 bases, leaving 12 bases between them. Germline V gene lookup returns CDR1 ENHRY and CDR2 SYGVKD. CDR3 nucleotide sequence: TGTGCCATCAGTGCCGCAGGTGTGGGCAATCAGCCCCAGCATTTT. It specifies CAISAAGVGNQPQHF.

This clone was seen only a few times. The CDR3 DNA reads TGTGCCAGCAGCCAAGGACAGTATGGCTACACCTTC. It yields the protein CASSQGQYGYTF. This sequence joins TRBV3-1 (or the pseudogene TRBV3-2) and TRBJ1-2; a weak D match, TRBD1 (5 bases). Trimming left V 1 base short and J 5 bases short, with 5 bases between. The CDR3 totals 12 residues. The V gene's germline CDR1 is LGHDT and CDR2 YNNKEL (reference sequence).

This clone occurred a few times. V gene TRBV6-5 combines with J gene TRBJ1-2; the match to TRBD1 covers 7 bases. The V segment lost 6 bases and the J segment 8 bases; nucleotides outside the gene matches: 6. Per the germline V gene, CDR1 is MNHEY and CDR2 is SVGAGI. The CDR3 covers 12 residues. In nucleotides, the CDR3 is TGTGCCAGCAGGAGACAGGGCTTGGGCTACACCTTC. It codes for CASRRQGLGYTF.

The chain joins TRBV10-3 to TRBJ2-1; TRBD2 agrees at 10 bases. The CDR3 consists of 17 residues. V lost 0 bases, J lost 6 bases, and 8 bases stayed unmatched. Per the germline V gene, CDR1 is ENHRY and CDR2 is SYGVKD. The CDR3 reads CAISESWGAGGLNEQFF. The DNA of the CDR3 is TGTGCCATCAGTGAGTCGTGGGGAGCGGGGGGGCTCAATGAGCAGTTCTTC.

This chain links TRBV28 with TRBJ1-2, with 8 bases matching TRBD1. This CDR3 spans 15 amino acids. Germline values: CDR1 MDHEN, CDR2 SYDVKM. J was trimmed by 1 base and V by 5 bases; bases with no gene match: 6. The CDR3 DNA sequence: TGTGCCAGCAGTACAGGGGGATCCGGTAACTATGGCTACACCTTC. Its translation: CASSTGGSGNYGYTF.

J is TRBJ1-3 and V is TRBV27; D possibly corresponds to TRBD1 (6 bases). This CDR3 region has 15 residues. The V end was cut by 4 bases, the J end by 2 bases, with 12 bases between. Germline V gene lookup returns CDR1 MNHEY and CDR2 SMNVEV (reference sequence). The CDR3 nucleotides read TGTGCCAGCAGTTCTACAGGGAGTGCTGGAAACACCATATATTTT. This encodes CASSSTGSAGNTIYF.

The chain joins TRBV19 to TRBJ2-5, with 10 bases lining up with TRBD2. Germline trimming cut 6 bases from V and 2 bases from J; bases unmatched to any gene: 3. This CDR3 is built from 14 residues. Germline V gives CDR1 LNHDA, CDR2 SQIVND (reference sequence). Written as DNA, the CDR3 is TGTGCCAGTAGCGGACTAGCGGTTCAAGAGACCCAGTACTTC. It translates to CASSGLAVQETQYF.

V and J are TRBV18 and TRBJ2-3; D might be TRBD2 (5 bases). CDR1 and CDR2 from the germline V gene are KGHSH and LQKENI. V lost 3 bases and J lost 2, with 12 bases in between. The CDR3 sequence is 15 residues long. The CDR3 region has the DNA TGTGCCAGCTCACCGGGTAGTCGGGACACAGATACGCAGTATTTT. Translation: CASSPGSRDTDTQYF. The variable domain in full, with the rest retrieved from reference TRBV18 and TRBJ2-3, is NAGVMQNPRHLVRRRGQEARLRCSPMKGHSHVYWYRQLPEEGLKFMVYLQKENIIDESGMPKERFSAEFPKEGPSILRIQQVVRGDSAAYFCASSPGSRDTDTQYFGPGTRLTVL.

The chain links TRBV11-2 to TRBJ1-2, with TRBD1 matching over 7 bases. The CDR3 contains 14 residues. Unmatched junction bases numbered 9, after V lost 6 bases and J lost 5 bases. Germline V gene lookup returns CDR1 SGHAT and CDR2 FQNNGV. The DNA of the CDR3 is TGTGCCAGCAGTCAAGGACAGGCGTTTTATGGCTACACCTTC. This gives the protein CASSQGQAFYGYTF.

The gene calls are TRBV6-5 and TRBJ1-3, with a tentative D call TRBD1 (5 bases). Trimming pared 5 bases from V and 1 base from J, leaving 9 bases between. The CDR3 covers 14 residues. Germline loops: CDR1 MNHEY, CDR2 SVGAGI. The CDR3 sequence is CASSPSGSGNTIYF. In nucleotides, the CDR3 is TGTGCCAGCAGTCCATCAGGGTCTGGAAACACCATATATTTT.

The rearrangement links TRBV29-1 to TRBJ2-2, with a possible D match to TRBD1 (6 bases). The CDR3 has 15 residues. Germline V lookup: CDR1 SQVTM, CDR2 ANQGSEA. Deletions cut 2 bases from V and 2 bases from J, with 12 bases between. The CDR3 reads CSVEWAGDNTGELFF. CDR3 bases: TGCAGCGTTGAATGGGCAGGGGATAACACCGGGGAGCTGTTTTTT.

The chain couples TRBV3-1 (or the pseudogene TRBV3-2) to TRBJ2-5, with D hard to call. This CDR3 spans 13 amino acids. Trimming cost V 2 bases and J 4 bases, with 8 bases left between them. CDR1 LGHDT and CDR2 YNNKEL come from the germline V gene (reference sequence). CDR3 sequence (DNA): TGTGCCAGCAGCCAAAAGAGCCTAGAGACCCAGTACTTC. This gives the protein CASSQKSLETQYF.

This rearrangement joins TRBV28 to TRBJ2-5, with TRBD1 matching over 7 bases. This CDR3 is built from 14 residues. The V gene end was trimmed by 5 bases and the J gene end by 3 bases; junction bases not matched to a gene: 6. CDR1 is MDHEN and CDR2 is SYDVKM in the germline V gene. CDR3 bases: TGTGCCAGCAGTCCGGGACAGCTAAAAGAGACCCAGTACTTC. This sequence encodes CASSPGQLKETQYF.

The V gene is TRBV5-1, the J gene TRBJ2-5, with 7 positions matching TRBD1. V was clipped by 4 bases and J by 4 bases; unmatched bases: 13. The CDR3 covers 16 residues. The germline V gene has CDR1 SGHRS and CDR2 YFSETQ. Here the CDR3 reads CASSPSPTGSGETQYF. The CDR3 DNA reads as TGCGCCAGCAGCCCCAGCCCGACAGGGTCGGGAGAGACCCAGTACTTC.

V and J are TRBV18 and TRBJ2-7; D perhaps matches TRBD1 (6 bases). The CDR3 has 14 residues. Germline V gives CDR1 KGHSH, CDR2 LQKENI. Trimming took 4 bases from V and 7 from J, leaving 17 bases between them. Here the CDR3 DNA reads TGTGCCAGCTCACAGGGACAAGGGTCGCGGGAGCAGTACGTC. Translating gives CASSQGQGSREQYV.

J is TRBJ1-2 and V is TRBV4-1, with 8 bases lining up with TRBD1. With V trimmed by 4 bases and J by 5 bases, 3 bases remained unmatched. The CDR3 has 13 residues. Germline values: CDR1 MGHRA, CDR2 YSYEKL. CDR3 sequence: CASSLGTGYGYTF. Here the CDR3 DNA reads TGCGCCAGCAGCCTCGGGACAGGTTATGGCTACACCTTC.

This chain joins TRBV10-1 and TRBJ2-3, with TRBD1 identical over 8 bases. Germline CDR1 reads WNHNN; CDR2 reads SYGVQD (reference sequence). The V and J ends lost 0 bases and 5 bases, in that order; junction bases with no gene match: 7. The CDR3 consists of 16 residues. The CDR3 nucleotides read TGCGCCAGCAGTGAGTCAGAGGGCAGGGGGCAAGATACGCAGTATTTT. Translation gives CASSESEGRGQDTQYF.

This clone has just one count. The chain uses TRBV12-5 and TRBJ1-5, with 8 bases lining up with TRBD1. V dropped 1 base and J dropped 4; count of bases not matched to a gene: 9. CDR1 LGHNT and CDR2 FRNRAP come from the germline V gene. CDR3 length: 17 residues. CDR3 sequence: CASGLGLRQGRNQPQHF. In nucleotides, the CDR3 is TGTGCTAGTGGTTTGGGACTCAGACAGGGGAGAAATCAGCCCCAGCATTTT. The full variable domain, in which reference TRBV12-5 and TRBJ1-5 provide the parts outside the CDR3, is DARVTQTPRHKVTEMGQEVTMRCQPILGHNTVFWYRQTMMQGLELLAYFRNRAPLDDSGMPKDRFSAEMPDATLATLKIQPSEPRDSAVYFCASGLGLRQGRNQPQHFGDGTRLSIL.